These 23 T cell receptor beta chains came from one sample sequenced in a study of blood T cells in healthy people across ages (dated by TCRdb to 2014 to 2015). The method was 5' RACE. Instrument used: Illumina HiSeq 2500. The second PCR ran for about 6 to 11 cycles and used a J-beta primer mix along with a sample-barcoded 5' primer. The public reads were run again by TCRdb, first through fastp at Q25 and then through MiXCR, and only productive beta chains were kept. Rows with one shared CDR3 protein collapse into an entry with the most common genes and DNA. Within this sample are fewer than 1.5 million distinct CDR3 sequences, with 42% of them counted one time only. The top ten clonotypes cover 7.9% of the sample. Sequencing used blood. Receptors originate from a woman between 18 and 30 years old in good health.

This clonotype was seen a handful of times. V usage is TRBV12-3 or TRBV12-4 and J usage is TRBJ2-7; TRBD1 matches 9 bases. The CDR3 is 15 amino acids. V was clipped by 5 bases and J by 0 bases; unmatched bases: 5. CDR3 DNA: TGTGCCAGCAGTCACAGGGGGCTCAGCTCCTACGAGCAGTACTTC. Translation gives CASSHRGLSSYEQYF.

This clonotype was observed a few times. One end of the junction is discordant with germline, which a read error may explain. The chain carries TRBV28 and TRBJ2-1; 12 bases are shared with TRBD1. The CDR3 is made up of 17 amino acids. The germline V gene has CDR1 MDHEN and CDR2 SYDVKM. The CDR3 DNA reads TGTGCCAGCAGCCTAACTCCGGGACAGGGGGCCTATAATGAGCAGTTCTTC. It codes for CASSLTPGQGAYNEQFF.

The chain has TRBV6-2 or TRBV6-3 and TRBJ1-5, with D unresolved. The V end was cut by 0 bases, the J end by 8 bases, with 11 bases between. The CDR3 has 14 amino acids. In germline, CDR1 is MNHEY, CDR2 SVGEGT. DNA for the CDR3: TGTGCCAGCAGTTACTCCAGCGCTCGGGAGCCCCAGCATTTT. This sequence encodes CASSYSSAREPQHF.

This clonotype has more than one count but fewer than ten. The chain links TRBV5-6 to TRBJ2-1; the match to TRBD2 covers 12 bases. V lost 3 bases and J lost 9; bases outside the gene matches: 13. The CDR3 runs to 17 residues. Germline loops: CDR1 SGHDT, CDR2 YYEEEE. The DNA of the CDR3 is TGTGCCAGCAGCTCAACCCTTCTAGCGGGGGGGTTGGTTGAGCAGTTCTTC. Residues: CASSSTLLAGGLVEQFF.

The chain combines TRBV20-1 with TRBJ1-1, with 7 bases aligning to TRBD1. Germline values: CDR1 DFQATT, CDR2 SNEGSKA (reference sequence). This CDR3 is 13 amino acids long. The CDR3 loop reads CRGDRAAKAEAFF. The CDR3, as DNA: TGCAGGGGTGACAGGGCCGCCAAGGCTGAAGCTTTCTTT.

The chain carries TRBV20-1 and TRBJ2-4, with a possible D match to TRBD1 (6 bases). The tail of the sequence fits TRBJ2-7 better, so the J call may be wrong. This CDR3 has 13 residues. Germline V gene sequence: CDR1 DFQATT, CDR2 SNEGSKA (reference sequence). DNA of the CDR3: TGCAGTGCTACAGGGGCCACCGACCACGAGCAGTACTTC. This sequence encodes CSATGATDHEQYF.

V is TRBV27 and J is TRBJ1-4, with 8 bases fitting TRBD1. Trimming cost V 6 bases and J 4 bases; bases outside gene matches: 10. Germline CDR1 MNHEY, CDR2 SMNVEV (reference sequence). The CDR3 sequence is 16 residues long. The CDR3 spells CASRRVTGALNEKLFF. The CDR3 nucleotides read TGTGCCAGCAGGAGAGTGACAGGGGCCCTTAATGAAAAACTGTTTTTT.

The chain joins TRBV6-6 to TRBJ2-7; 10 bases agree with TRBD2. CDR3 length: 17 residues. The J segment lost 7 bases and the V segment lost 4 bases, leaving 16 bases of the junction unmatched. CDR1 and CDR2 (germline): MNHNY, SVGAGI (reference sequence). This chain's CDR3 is CASSSPSTSGRDNEQYF. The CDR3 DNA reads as TGTGCCAGCAGTTCGCCATCGACTAGCGGGCGAGACAATGAGCAGTACTTC.

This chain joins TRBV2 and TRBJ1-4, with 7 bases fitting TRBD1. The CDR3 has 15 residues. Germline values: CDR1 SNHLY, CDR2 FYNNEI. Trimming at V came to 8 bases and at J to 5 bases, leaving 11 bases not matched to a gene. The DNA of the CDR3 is TGTGCCAGCGGTCAGACAGGGCTTCAAAATGAAAAACTGTTTTTT. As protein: CASGQTGLQNEKLFF.

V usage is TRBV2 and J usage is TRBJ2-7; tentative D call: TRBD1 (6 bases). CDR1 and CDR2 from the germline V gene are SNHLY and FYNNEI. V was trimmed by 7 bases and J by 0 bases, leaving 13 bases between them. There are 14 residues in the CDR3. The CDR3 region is CASTGRTASYEQYF. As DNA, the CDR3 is TGTGCCAGCACCGGACGGACAGCCTCCTACGAGCAGTACTTC.

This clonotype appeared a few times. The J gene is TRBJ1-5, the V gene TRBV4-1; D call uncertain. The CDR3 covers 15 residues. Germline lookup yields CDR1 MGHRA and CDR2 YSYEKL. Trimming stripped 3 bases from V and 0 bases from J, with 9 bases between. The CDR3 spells CASSQARDSNQPQHF. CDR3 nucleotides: TGCGCCAGCAGCCAGGCGAGGGATAGCAATCAGCCCCAGCATTTT.

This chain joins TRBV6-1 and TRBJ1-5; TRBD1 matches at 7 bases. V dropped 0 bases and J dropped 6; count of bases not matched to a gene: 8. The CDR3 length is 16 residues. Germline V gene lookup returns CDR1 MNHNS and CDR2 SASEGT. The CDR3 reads CASSEAKGAKGQPQHF. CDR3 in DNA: TGTGCCAGCAGTGAAGCGAAGGGGGCGAAAGGTCAGCCCCAGCATTTT.

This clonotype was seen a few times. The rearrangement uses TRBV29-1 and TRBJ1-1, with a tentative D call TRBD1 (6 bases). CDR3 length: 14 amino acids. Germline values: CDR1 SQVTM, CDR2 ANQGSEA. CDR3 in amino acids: CSARALGANTEAFF. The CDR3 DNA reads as TGCAGTGCCCGGGCCCTGGGGGCGAACACTGAAGCTTTCTTT.

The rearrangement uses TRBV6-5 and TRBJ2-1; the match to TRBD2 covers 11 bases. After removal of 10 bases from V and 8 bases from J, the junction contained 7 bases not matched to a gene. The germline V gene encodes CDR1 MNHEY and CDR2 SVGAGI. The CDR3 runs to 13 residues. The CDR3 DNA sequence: TGTGCCACCTTAGCGGGGGGGCCACATGAGCAGTTCTTC. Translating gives CATLAGGPHEQFF.

CDR3 sequence (DNA): TGTGCCAGCAGCCGGGACAGGCAGAAGAACACCGGGGAGCTGTTTTTT. Translation gives CASSRDRQKNTGELFF. This rearrangement joins TRBV12-3 or TRBV12-4 to TRBJ2-2, with TRBD1 matching 8 bases. The trim removed 6 bases at V and 1 base at J, leaving 7 bases unmatched. CDR3 length: 16 residues.

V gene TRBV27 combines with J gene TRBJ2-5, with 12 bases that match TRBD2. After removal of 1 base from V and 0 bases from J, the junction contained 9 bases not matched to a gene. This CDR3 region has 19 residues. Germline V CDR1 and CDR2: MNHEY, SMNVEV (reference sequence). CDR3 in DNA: TGTGCCAGCAGTTTATTAGGCCTAGCGGGGGGGGCGTACCAAGAGACCCAGTACTTC. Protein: CASSLLGLAGGAYQETQYF.

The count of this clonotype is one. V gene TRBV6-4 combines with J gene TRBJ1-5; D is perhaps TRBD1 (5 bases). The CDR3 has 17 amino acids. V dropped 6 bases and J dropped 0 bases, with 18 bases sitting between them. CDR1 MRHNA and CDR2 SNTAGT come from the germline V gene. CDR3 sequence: CASRTGPESYSNQPQHF. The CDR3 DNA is TGTGCCAGCAGGACGGGACCGGAGAGTTATAGCAATCAGCCCCAGCATTTT.

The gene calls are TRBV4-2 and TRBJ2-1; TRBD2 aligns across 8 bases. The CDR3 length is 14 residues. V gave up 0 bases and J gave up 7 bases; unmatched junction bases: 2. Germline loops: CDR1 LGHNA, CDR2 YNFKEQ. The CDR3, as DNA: TGTGCCAGCAGCCAAGACGGGGGGGGTAATGAGCAGTTCTTC. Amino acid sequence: CASSQDGGGNEQFF.

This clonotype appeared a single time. The CDR3 DNA reads TGCGCCAGCAGCCGCAAGGGGGGACCCGATAATTCACCCCTCCACTTT. Translated, it gives CASSRKGGPDNSPLHF. The rearrangement joins TRBV4-1 to TRBJ1-6; D is perhaps TRBD1 (6 bases). This CDR3 comprises 16 residues. Germline CDR1 reads MGHRA; CDR2 reads YSYEKL. The ends were cut back, 4 bases at V and 5 bases at J, with 15 bases in the middle.

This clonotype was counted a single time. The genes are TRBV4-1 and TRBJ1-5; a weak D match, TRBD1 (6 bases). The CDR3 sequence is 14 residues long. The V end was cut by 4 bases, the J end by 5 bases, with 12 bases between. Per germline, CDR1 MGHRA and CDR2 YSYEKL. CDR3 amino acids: CASSPQDSYQPQHF. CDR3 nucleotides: TGCGCCAGCAGCCCCCAGGACAGTTATCAGCCCCAGCATTTT.

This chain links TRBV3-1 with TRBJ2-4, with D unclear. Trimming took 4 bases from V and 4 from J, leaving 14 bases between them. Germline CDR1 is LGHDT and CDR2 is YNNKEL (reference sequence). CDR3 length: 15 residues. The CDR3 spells CASSPVGKLKNIQYF. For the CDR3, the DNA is TGTGCCAGCAGCCCGGTCGGCAAATTGAAAAACATTCAGTACTTC.

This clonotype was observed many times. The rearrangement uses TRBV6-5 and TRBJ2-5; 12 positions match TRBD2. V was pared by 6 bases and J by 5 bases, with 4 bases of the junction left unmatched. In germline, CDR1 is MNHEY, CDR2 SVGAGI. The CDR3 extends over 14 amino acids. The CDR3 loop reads CASRPGLAGETQYF. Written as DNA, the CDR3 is TGTGCCAGCAGGCCCGGACTAGCGGGGGAGACCCAGTACTTC.

The CDR3 loop is CASRMGFRAEQFF. Here the CDR3 DNA reads TGTGCCAGCAGAATGGGGTTCCGGGCTGAGCAGTTCTTC. J is TRBJ2-1 and V is TRBV28; D uncertain. The CDR3 has 13 residues. Germline CDR1 and CDR2: MDHEN and SYDVKM. V lost 6 bases and J lost 9, with 15 bases in between.